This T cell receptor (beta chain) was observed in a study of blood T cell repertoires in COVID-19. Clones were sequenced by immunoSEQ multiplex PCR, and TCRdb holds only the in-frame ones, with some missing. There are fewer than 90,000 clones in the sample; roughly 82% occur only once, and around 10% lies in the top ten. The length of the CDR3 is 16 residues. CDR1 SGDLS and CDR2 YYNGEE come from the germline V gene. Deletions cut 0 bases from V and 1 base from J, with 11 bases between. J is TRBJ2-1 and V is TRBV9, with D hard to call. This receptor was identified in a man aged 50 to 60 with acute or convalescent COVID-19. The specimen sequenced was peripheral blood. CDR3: CASSVGALSSYNEQFF. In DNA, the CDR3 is TGTGCCAGCAGCGTAGGAGCCCTTTCATCCTACAATGAGCAGTTCTTC.